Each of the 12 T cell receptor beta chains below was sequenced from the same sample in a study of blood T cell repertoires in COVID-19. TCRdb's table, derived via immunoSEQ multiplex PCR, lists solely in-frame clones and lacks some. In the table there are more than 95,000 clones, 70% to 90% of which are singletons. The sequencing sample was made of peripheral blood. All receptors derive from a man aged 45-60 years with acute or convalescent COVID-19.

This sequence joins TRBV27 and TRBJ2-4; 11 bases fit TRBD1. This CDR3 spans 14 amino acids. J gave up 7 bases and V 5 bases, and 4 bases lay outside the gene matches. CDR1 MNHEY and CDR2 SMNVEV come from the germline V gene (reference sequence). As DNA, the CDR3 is TGTGCCAGCAGTCCCGGGACAGGGGGGAACATTCAGTACTTC. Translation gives CASSPGTGGNIQYF.

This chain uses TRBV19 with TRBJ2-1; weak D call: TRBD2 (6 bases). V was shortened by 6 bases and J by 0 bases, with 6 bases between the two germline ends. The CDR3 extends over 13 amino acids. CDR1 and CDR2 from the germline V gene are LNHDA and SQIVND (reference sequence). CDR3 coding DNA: TGTGCCAGTAGCGGGAGCTCCTACAATGAGCAGTTCTTC. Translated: CASSGSSYNEQFF.

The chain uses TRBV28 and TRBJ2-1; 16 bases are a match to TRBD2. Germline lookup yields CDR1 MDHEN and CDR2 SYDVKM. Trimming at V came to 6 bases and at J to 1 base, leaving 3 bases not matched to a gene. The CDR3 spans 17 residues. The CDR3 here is CASRGLAGGRSYNEQFF. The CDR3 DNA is TGTGCCAGCAGGGGACTAGCGGGAGGGAGGTCCTACAATGAGCAGTTCTTC.

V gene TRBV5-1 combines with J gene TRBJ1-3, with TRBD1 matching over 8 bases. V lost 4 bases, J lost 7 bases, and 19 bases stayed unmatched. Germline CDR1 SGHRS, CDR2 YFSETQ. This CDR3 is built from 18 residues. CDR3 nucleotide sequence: TGCGCCAGCAGCCCCGGGACAGGCCTTTTGCGGCGCGCGAACACCATATATTTT. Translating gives CASSPGTGLLRRANTIYF. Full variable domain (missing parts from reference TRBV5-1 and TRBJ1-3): KAGVTQTPRYLIKTRGQQVTLSCSPISGHRSVSWYQQTPGQGLQFLFEYFSETQRNKGNFPGRFSGRQFSNSRSEMNVSTLELGDSALYLCASSPGTGLLRRANTIYFGEGSWLTVV.

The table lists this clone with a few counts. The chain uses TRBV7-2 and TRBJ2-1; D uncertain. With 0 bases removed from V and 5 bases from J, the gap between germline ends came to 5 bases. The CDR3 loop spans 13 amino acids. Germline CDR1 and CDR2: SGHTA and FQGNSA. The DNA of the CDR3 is TGTGCCAGCAGCTTAGCGAGAAACAATGAGCAGTTCTTC. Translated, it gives CASSLARNNEQFF.

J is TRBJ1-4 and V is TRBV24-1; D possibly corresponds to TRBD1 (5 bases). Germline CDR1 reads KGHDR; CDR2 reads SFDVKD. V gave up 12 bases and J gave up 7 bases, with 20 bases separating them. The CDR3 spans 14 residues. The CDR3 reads CAAGGGPTGEKLFF. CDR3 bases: TGTGCCGCGGGGGGAGGCCCAACTGGTGAAAAACTGTTTTTT.

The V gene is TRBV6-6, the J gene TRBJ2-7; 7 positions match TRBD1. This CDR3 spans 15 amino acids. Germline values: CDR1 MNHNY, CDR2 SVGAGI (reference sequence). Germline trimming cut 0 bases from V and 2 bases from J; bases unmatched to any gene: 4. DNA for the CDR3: TGTGCCAGCAGTTACTCGATTCAGGGGGCCTACGAGCAGTACTTC. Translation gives CASSYSIQGAYEQYF.

The CDR3 nucleotides read TGTGCCAGCAGCCCCCGGGGGACCGGGGGAGAGACCCAGTACTTC. It translates to CASSPRGTGGETQYF. This sequence joins TRBV7-9 and TRBJ2-5; perhaps TRBD2 as D (6 bases). This CDR3 is 15 amino acids long. Germline CDR1 and CDR2: SEHNR and FQNEAQ (reference sequence). Trimming pared 5 bases from V and 4 bases from J, leaving 17 bases between.

CDR3 coding DNA: TGTGCCAGCAGCTTTCAGGGGTCCCCCTACGAGCAGTACTTC. Its translation: CASSFQGSPYEQYF. The chain employs TRBV11-2 and TRBJ2-7; tentatively, D is TRBD1 (6 bases). Germline CDR1 is SGHAT and CDR2 is FQNNGV. Trimming removed 3 bases from V and 2 bases from J, with 11 bases in between. The CDR3 sequence is 14 residues long.

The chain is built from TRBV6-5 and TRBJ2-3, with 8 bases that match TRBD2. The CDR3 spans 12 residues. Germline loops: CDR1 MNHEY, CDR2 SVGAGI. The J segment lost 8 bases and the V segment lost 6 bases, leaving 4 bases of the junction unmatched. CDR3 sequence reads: CASSGRARTQYF. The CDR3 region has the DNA TGTGCCAGCAGCGGGAGGGCACGTACGCAGTATTTT.

CDR3 nucleotides: TGCGCCAGCAGCCAAGAAGGGGCAGGGTCTAACTACAATGAGCAGTTCTTC. Translation: CASSQEGAGSNYNEQFF. V is TRBV4-1 and J is TRBJ2-1, with D perhaps matching TRBD1 (5 bases). Looked up from germline, CDR1 is MGHRA and CDR2 is YSYEKL. The CDR3 totals 17 residues. V was pared by 0 bases and J by 3 bases, with 15 bases between.

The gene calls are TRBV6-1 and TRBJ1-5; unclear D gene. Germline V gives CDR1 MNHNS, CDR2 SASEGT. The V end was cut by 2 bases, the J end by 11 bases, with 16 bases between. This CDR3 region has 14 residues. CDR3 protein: CASSEFFGVGAQHF. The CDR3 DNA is TGTGCCAGCAGTGAATTTTTCGGGGTTGGGGCCCAGCATTTT.